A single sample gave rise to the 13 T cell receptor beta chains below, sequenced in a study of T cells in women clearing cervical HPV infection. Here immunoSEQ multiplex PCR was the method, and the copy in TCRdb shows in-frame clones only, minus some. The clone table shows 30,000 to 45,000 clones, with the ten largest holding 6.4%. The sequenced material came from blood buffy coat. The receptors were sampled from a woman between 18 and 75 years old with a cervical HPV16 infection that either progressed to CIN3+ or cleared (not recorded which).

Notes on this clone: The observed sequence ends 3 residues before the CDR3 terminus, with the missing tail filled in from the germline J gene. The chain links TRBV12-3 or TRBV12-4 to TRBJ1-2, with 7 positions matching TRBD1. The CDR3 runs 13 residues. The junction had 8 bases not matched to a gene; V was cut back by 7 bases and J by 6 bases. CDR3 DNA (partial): TGTGCCAGCACATTAACAGGGGTGCATGGC. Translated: CASTLTGVHG. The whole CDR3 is CASTLTGVHGYTF.

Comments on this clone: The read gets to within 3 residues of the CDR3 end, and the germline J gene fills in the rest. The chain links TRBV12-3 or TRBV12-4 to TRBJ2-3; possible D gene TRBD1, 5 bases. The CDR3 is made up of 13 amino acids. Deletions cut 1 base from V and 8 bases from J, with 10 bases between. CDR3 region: CASSLEGLVTQYF. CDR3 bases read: TGTGCCAGCAGTTTAGAGGGGCTAGTTACG.

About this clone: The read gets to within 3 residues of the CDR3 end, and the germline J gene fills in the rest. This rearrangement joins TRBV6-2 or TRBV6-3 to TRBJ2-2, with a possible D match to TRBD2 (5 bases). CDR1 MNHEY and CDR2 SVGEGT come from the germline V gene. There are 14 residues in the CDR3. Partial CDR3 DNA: TGTGCCAGCAGTTACTCGGCAGATAGCGAAAAG. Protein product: CASSYSADSEK. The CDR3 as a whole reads CASSYSADSEKLFF.

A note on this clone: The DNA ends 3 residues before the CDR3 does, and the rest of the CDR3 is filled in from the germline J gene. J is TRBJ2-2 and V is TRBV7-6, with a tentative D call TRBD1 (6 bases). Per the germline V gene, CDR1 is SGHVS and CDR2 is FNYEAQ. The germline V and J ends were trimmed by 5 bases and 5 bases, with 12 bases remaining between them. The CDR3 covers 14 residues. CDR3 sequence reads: CASSHGQTTGELFF. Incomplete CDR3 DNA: TGTGCCAGCAGCCACGGACAGACAACCGGGGAG. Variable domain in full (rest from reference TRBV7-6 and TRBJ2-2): GAGVSQSPRYKVTKRGQDVALRCDPISGHVSLYWYRQALGQGPEFLTYFNYEAQQDKSGLPNDRFSAERPEGSISTLTIQRTEQRDSAMYRCASSHGQTTGELFFGEGSRLTVL.

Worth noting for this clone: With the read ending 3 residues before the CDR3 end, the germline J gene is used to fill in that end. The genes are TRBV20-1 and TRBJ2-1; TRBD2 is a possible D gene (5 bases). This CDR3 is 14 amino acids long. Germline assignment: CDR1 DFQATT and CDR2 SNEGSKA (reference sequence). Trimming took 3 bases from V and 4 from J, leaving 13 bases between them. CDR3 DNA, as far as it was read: TGCAGTGCTAGTAGGAGCGGCCCTTACAATGAG. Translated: CSASRSGPYNE. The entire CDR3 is CSASRSGPYNEQFF.

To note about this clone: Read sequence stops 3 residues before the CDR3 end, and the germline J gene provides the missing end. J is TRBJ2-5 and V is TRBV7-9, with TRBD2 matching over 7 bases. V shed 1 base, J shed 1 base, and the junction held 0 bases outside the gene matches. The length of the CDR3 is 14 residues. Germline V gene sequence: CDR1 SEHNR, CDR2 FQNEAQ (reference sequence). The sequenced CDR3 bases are TGTGCCAGCAGCTTAGGACTAGCCCAAGAGACC. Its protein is CASSLGLAQET. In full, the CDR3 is CASSLGLAQETQYF. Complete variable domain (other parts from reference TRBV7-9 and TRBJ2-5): DTGVSQNPRHKITKRGQNVTFRCDPISEHNRLYWYRQTLGQGPEFLTYFQNEAQLEKSRLLSDRFSAERPKGSFSTLEIQRTEQGDSAMYLCASSLGLAQETQYFGPGTRLLVL.

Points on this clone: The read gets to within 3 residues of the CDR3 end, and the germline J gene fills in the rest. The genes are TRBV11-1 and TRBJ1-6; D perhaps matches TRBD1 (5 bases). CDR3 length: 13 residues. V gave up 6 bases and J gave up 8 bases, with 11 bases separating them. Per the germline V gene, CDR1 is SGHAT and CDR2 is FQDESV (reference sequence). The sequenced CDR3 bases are TGTGCCAGCAGTTACATCAGGGATTCACCC. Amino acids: CASSYIRDSP. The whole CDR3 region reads CASSYIRDSPLHF.

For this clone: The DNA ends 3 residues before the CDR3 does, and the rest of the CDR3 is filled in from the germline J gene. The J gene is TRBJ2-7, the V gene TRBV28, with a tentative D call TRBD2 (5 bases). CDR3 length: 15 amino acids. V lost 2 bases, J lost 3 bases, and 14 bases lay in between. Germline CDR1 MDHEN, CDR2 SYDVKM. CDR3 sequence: CASSLPGGFSYEQYF. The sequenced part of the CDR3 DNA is TGTGCCAGCAGTTTACCTGGCGGGTTTAGCTACGAG.

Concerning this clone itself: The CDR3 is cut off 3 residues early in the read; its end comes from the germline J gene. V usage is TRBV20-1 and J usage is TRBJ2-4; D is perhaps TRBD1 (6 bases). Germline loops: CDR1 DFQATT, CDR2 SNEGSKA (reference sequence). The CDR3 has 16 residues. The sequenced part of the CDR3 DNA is TGCAGTGCTAGCCCCGGGACATATCAAGGGAACTATGGT. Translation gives CSASPGTYQGNYG. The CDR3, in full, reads CSASPGTYQGNYGQYF.

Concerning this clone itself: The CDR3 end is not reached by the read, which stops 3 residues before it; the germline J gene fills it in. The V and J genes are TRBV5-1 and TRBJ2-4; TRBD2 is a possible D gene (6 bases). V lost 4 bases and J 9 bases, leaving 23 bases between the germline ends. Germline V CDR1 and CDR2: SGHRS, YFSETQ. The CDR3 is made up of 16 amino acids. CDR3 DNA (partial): TGCGCCAGCAGCCAAGTTACTAGCCAAGAGATTGGCATT. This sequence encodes CASSQVTSQEIGI. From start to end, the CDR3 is CASSQVTSQEIGIQYF.

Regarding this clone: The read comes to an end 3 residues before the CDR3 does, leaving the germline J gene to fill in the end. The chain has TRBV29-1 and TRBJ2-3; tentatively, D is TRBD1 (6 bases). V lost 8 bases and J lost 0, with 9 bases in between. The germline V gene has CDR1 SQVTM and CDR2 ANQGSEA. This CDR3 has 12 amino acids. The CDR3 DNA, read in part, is TGCAGCTTTGGACAGAGCACAGATACG. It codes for CSFGQSTDT. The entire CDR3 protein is CSFGQSTDTQYF.

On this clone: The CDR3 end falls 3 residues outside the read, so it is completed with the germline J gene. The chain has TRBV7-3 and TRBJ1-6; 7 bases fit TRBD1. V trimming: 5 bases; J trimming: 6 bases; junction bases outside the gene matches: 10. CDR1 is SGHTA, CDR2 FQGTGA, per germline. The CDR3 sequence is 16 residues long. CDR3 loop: CASSQEGGATNSPLHF. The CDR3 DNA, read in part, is TGTGCCAGCAGCCAAGAAGGGGGCGCAACTAATTCACCC.

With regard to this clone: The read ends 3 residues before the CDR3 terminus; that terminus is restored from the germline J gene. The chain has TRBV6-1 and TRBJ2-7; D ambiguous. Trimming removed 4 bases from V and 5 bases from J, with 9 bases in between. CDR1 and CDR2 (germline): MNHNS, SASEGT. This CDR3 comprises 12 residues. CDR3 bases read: TGTGCCAGCAGTGGGCAGTTAAACGAG. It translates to CASSGQLNE. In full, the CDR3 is CASSGQLNEQYF.